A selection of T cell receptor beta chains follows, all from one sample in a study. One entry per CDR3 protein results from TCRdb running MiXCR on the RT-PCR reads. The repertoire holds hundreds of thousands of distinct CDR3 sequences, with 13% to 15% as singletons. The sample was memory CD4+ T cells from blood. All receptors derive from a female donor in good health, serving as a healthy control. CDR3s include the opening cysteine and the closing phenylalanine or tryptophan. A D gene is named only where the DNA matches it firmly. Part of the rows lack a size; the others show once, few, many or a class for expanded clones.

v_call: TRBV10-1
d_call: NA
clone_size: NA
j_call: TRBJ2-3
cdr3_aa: CASSATVGSTDTQYF
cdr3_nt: TGCGCCAGCAGTGCTACAGTCGGGTCCACAGATACGCAGTATTTT

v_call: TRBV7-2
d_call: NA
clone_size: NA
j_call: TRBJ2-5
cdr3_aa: CASSFDRSQETQYF
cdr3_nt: TGTGCCAGCAGCTTTGACAGGTCACAAGAGACCCAGTACTTC

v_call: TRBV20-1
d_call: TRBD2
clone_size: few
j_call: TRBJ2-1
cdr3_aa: CSARDGGGGAHEQFF
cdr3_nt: TGCAGTGCTAGAGATGGAGGCGGGGGGGCTCATGAGCAGTTCTTC

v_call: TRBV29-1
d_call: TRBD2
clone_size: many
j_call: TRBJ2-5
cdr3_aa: CSGSGLAGARQETQYF
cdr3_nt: TGCAGCGGATCGGGACTAGCGGGGGCCAGACAAGAGACCCAGTACTTC

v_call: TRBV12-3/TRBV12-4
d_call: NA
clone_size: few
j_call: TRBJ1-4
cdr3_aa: CASSLWEKSEKLFF
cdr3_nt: TGTGCCAGCAGTTTGTGGGAAAAAAGTGAAAAACTGTTTTTT

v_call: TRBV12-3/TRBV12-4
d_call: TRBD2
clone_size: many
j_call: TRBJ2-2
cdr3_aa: CASSFPAGGFAGTGELFF
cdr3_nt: TGTGCCAGCAGTTTCCCAGCGGGAGGGTTCGCGGGCACCGGGGAGCTGTTTTTT

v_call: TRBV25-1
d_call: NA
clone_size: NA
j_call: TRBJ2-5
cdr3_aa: CASSEGLGEVQETQYF
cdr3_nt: TGTGCCAGCAGTGAAGGGCTGGGAGAAGTACAAGAGACCCAGTACTTC

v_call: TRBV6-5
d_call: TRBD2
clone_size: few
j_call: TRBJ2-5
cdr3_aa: CASSTRDAGGETQYF
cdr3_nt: TGTGCCAGCAGCACGAGAGATGCGGGGGGGGAGACCCAGTACTTC

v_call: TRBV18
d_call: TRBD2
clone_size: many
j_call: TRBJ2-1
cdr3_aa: CASSVGEGSSYNEQFF
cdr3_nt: TGTGCCAGCTCCGTAGGGGAGGGGAGCTCCTACAATGAGCAGTTCTTC

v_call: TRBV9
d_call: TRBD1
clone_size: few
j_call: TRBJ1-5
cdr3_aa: CASSVVSQGQGIIQPQHF
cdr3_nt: TGTGCCAGCAGCGTAGTTTCTCAGGGACAGGGTATAATTCAGCCCCAGCATTTT

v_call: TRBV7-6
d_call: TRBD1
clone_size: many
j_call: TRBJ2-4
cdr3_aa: CASSLGTVNIQYF
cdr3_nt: TGTGCCAGCAGCCTCGGGACAGTTAACATTCAGTACTTC

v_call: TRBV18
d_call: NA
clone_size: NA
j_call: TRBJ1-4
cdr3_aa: CASSPGQGRSEKLFF
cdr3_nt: TGTGCCAGCTCACCGGGGCAGGGGCGCAGTGAAAAACTGTTTTTT

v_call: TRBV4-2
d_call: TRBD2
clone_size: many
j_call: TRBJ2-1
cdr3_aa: CASSQGSGSGSYNEQFF
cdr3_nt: TGTGCCAGCAGCCAAGGTAGCGGGAGCGGCTCCTACAATGAGCAGTTCTTC

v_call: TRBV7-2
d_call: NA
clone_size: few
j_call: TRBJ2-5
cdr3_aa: CASATLLQETQYF
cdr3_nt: TGTGCCAGCGCTACCCTCCTGCAAGAGACCCAGTACTTC

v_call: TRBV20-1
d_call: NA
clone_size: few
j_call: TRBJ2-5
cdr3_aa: CSARVRSQETQYF
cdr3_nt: TGCAGTGCTAGAGTCAGGAGCCAAGAGACCCAGTACTTC

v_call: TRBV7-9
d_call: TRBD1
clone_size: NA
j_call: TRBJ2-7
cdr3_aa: CASSLGQGVLTYEQYF
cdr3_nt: TGTGCCAGCAGCTTGGGACAGGGGGTTTTGACCTACGAGCAGTACTTC

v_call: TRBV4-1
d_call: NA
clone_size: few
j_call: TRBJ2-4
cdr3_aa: CASSRYDLDIQYF
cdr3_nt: TGCGCCAGCAGCCGGTACGACTTGGACATTCAGTACTTC

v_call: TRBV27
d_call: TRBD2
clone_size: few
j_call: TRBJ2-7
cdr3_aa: CASSWSGRGEQYF
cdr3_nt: TGTGCCAGCAGTTGGAGCGGGAGAGGCGAGCAGTACTTC

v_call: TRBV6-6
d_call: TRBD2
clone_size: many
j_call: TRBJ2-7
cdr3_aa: CASRATSGRYEQYF
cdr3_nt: TGTGCCAGCAGGGCGACTAGCGGGCGTTACGAGCAGTACTTC

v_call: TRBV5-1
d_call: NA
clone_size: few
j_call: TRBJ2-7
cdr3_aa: CASSLGEFTYEQYF
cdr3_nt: TGCGCCAGCAGCCTGGGGGAATTCACCTACGAGCAGTACTTC

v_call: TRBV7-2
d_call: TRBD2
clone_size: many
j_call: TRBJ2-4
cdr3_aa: CASSLALLAGGSIQYF
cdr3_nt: TGTGCCAGCAGCTTAGCGTTGCTAGCGGGAGGGAGCATTCAGTACTTC

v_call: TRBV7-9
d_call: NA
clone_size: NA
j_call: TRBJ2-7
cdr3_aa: CASSLVDSEQYF
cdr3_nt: TGTGCCAGCAGCTTAGTTGATTCCGAGCAGTACTTC

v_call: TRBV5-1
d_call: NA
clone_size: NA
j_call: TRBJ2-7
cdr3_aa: CASSQQGRQYEQYF
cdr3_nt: TGCGCCAGCAGCCAACAGGGACGGCAATATGAGCAGTACTTC

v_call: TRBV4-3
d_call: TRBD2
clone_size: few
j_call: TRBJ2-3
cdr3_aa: CASSPRTSGLSTDTQYF
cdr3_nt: TGCGCCAGCAGCCCCCGGACTAGCGGGCTTAGCACAGATACGCAGTATTTT

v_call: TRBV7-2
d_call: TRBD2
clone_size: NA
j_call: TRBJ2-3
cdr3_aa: CASSIAGGVDTQYF
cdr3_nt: TGTGCCAGCAGCATAGCGGGGGGTGTGGATACGCAGTATTTT

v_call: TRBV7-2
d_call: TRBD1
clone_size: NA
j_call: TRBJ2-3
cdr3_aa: CASSLNRGRYNEQYF
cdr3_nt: TGTGCCAGCAGCCTTAACAGGGGGCGGTACAATGAGCAGTATTTT

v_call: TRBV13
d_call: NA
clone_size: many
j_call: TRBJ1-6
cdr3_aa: CASSLGSNSPLHF
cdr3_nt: TGTGCCAGCAGCTTAGGGAGTAATTCACCCCTCCACTTT

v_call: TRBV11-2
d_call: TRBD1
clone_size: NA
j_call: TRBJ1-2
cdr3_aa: CASSLAGTGANYGYTF
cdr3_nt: TGTGCCAGCAGCTTAGCGGGGACAGGGGCTAACTATGGCTACACCTTC

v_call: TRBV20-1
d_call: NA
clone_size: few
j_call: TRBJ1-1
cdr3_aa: CSATYLPTEAFF
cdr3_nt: TGCAGTGCTACTTACCTTCCCACTGAAGCTTTCTTT

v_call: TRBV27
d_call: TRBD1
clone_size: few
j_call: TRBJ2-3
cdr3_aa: CATRGHNTDTQYF
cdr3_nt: TGTGCCACCAGGGGGCACAACACAGATACGCAGTATTTT

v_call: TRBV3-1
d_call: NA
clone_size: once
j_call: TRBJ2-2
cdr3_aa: CASRKGEGTGELFF
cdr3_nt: TGTGCCAGCAGGAAGGGTGAAGGGACCGGGGAGCTGTTTTTT

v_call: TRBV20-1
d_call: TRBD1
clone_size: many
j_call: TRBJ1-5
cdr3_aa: CSARMTGTGLQPQHF
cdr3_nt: TGCAGTGCTAGAATGACCGGGACAGGGCTCCAGCCCCAGCATTTT

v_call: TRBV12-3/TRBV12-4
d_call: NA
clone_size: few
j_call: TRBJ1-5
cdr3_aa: CASSSHPDGVRPQHF
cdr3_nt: TGTGCCAGCAGTTCCCACCCGGACGGAGTAAGGCCCCAGCATTTT

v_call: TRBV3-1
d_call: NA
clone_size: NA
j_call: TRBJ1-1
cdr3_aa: CASSQVVSGISSAFF
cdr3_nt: TGTGCCAGCAGCCAAGTTGTCAGCGGAATTTCCTCGGCTTTCTTT

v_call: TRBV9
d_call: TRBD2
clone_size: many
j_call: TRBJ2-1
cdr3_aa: CASSVATSGGPGANEQFF
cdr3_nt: TGTGCCAGCAGCGTAGCTACCAGCGGGGGTCCCGGGGCCAATGAGCAGTTCTTC

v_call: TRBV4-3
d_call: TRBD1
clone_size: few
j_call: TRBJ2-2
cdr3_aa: CASSTHRGGNTGELFF
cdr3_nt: TGCGCCAGCAGCACCCACAGGGGCGGGAACACCGGGGAGCTGTTTTTT

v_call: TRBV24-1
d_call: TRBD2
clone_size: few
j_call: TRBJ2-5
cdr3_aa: CATSPSGSYQETQYF
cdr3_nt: TGTGCCACCAGTCCTAGCGGGAGCTATCAAGAGACCCAGTACTTC

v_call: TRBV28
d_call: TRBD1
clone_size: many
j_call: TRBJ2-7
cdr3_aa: CASRIGGTGQAEQYF
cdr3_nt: TGTGCCAGCAGGATAGGGGGGACAGGCCAGGCCGAGCAGTACTTC

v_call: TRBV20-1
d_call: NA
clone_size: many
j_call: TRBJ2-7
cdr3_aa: CSATSPRTYEQYF
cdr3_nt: TGCAGTGCTACCTCCCCCCGCACCTACGAGCAGTACTTC

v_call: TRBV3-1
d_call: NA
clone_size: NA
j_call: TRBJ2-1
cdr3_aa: CASSQAESRNEQFF
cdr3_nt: TGTGCCAGCAGCCAAGCCGAGTCCCGCAATGAGCAGTTCTTC

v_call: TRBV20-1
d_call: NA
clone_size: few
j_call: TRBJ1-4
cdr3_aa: CSASFSNEKLFF
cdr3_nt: TGCAGTGCTAGTTTTAGTAATGAAAAACTGTTTTTT

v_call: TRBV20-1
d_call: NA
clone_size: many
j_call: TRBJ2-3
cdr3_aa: CSAREFDTQYF
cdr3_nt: TGCAGTGCTAGAGAGTTTGATACGCAGTATTTT